This TCR beta chain was captured in a study of shared clonotypes between healthy human individuals. Study-wide context: Each donor contributed plates that comprised three CD4 naive, three CD4 memory, two CD8 naive and one CD8 memory.

Memory CD4+ cells were the fraction left after CD45RA+ naive selection. The study's findings and limits: Among non-shared clonotypes, generation probabilities were lower than among those shared by all four donors. Donor scarcity curtailed the genetic and exposure-history diversity represented herein.

Germline V CDR1 and CDR2: SSHAT, FNYEAQ (reference sequence). CDR3 size: 13 residues. A note on this clone: Its antigen is not known. A read error may produce the germline difference seen at one junction end. Additional DNA sequences in this sample encode the identical CDR3.

TCRdb's copy holds only in-frame clones and misses some; the assay was immunoSEQ multiplex PCR. The sample yields about 2.4 million clones, just over 90% seen once. Sample: naive CD4+ T cells sorted from blood. As for subset: CD45RA+ positively selected. The sequence was obtained from a man between 18 and 29 years old in good health. J is TRBJ1-1 and V is TRBV7-7; a possible D gene is TRBD1 (5 bases). CDR3 nucleotide sequence: TGTGCTAGCAGCTTCAGGGAGAACACTGAAGCTTTCTTT. Encoded protein: CASSFRENTEAFF.